A selection of T cell receptor beta chains follows, all from one sample in a study of T cells after yellow fever vaccination. One entry per CDR3 protein results from TCRdb running MiXCR on the 5' RACE reads. This table has about 500,000 distinct CDR3 sequences, 17% appearing once. Sequenced here: PBMCs, sampled about 5 days after the first yellow fever vaccination. These TCRs come from a man aged 18 to 29 who received the YFV17D yellow fever vaccine. The CDR3 runs from the conserved cysteine through the conserved F or W. Each record gives: J gene, D gene, clone size, V gene, CDR3 DNA, CDR3 protein. The D gene is left open where the match is weak. Size is stated for part of the rows, as once, few or many counts, or as a class when the clone is expanded.

J: TRBJ2-2; D: .; size: .; V: TRBV4-3; DNA: TGCGCCAGCAGCCAAGAACCGGGGTCCTCCACCGGGGAGCTGTTTTTT; CDR3: CASSQEPGSSTGELFF
J: TRBJ1-2; D: .; size: .; V: TRBV5-1; DNA: TGCGCCAGCAGCTTGGGAGTACGGACAGTCGGCTACACCTTC; CDR3: CASSLGVRTVGYTF
J: TRBJ1-6; D: TRBD1; size: few; V: TRBV6-1; DNA: TGTGCCAGCAGCCAGGACAGGTCGGGTTCACCCCTCCACTTT; CDR3: CASSQDRSGSPLHF
J: TRBJ2-2; D: .; size: few; V: TRBV6-5; DNA: TGTGCCAGCAGTTATATTAGGGCCGCGAACACCGGGGAGCTGTTTTTT; CDR3: CASSYIRAANTGELFF
J: TRBJ1-4; D: TRBD1; size: many; V: TRBV9; DNA: TGTGCCAGCAGCGTAGCACAGGGGCTCGGTGAAAAACTGTTTTTT; CDR3: CASSVAQGLGEKLFF
J: TRBJ2-1; D: TRBD1; size: few; V: TRBV4-1; DNA: TGCGCCAGCAGCCGCGACTCGGGCCAGGGACAGGGGGCAAGGAATGAGCAGTTCTTC; CDR3: CASSRDSGQGQGARNEQFF
J: TRBJ1-2; D: .; size: .; V: TRBV6-2/TRBV6-3; DNA: TGTGCCAGCAGCCAACAAAGAGGCTATGGCTACACCTTC; CDR3: CASSQQRGYGYTF
J: TRBJ2-3; D: .; size: .; V: TRBV20-1; DNA: TGCAGTGCTAGGTTACCCGGGTCGGGGGCATGGGTGACAGATACGCAGTATTTT; CDR3: CSARLPGSGAWVTDTQYF
J: TRBJ1-1; D: .; size: few; V: TRBV12-3/TRBV12-4; DNA: TGTGCCAGCGGGGATAGGAGCCTAATGAACACTGAAGCTTTCTTT; CDR3: CASGDRSLMNTEAFF
J: TRBJ2-7; D: .; size: .; V: TRBV19; DNA: TGTGCCAGTAGTCCCATCGGTCACAGAACCCACTACGAGCAGTACTTC; CDR3: CASSPIGHRTHYEQYF
J: TRBJ2-5; D: .; size: .; V: TRBV12-3/TRBV12-4; DNA: TGTGCCAGCAGTGCCCTGGCGGGGCTTCAAGAGACCCAGTACTTC; CDR3: CASSALAGLQETQYF
J: TRBJ2-7; D: .; size: .; V: TRBV7-2; DNA: TGTGCCAGCAGCTCCGCAAGACAGCGGTCCGAGCAGTACTTC; CDR3: CASSSARQRSEQYF
J: TRBJ2-3; D: .; size: few; V: TRBV5-1; DNA: TGCGCCAGCAGCTTGCTACAGGGTCCTTCAGATACGCAGTATTTT; CDR3: CASSLLQGPSDTQYF
J: TRBJ2-7; D: .; size: few; V: TRBV5-1; DNA: TGCGCCAGCAGCTTGGTTACGGGTTCCCTCCACGAGCAGTACTTC; CDR3: CASSLVTGSLHEQYF
J: TRBJ2-3; D: .; size: few; V: TRBV20-1; DNA: TGCAGTGCAGTCTCAATAGATACGCAGTATTTT; CDR3: CSAVSIDTQYF
J: TRBJ2-3; D: .; size: few; V: TRBV11-2; DNA: TGTGCCAGCAGCTTATTCAGGGGGGGTTCAGATACGCAGTATTTT; CDR3: CASSLFRGGSDTQYF
J: TRBJ2-5; D: .; size: .; V: TRBV7-9; DNA: TGTGCCAGCAGGGGTTTTGAAAGTACGGGGGAGACCCAGTACTTC; CDR3: CASRGFESTGETQYF
J: TRBJ2-2; D: .; size: few; V: TRBV6-4; DNA: TGTGCCAGCAGTGACTCGTCCAACGGGGAGCTGTTTTTT; CDR3: CASSDSSNGELFF
J: TRBJ2-3; D: .; size: few; V: TRBV29-1; DNA: TGCAGCGTTAACAAAAAGGATACGCAGTATTTT; CDR3: CSVNKKDTQYF
J: TRBJ1-1; D: .; size: .; V: TRBV15; DNA: TGTGCCACCAGCAGAGATCGACGGGCCCTGAGCACTGAAGCTTTCTTT; CDR3: CATSRDRRALSTEAFF
J: TRBJ1-3; D: .; size: .; V: TRBV4-3; DNA: TGCGCCAGCAGCCAAGATTCGCGCCCGAGCTCTGGAAACACCATATATTTT; CDR3: CASSQDSRPSSGNTIYF
J: TRBJ2-2; D: .; size: few; V: TRBV20-1; DNA: TGCAGTGCTAGAGTGGTCGGGGAGCTGTTTTTT; CDR3: CSARVVGELFF
J: TRBJ2-7; D: .; size: .; V: TRBV4-2; DNA: TGTGCCAGCAGCCCCAGGACTTTAAACGAGCAGTACTTC; CDR3: CASSPRTLNEQYF
J: TRBJ2-1; D: .; size: .; V: TRBV5-1; DNA: TGCGCCAGCAGCTTGGGGGTATCGGGGGAATACAATGAGCAGTTCTTC; CDR3: CASSLGVSGEYNEQFF
J: TRBJ1-5; D: .; size: .; V: TRBV4-3; DNA: TGCGCCAGCAGCCAAGATAGGGCAAGCAATCAGCCCCAGCATTTT; CDR3: CASSQDRASNQPQHF
J: TRBJ2-2; D: TRBD2; size: .; V: TRBV5-4; DNA: TGTGCCAGCAGCTTGGGGACTAGCGGGGGGGCATGGTTCACCGGGGAGCTGTTTTTT; CDR3: CASSLGTSGGAWFTGELFF
J: TRBJ1-2; D: .; size: .; V: TRBV7-9; DNA: TGTGCCAGCAGCACCCGGGGACAACTCAACTATGGCTACACCTTC; CDR3: CASSTRGQLNYGYTF
J: TRBJ2-5; D: TRBD1; size: .; V: TRBV27; DNA: TGTGCCAGCAGTCCGAGACAGGGGACTCAAGAGACCCAGTACTTC; CDR3: CASSPRQGTQETQYF
J: TRBJ2-3; D: .; size: few; V: TRBV6-5; DNA: TGTGCCAGCAGGTATCCGGCCACAGATACGCAGTATTTT; CDR3: CASRYPATDTQYF
J: TRBJ2-1; D: .; size: few; V: TRBV20-1; DNA: TGCAGTGCCGTAGCGGTACAACCCTACAATGAGCAGTTCTTC; CDR3: CSAVAVQPYNEQFF